This T cell receptor (beta chain) was captured in a study of blood T cell repertoires in COVID-19. The overall study: In each case, the material was cDNA or gDNA derived from T cells, B-cell-depleted T cells, or PBMCs.

CDR3 size: 15 residues. Germline V CDR1 and CDR2: SNHLY, FYNNEI. Trimming took 5 bases from V and 5 from J; bases not matched to a gene: 5. Grouping used clinical history reported by participants in a survey and questionnaire. Authors' processing steps: Researchers report that nucleated cell counts were estimated from reference gene primer amplification. Libraries were prepared by immunoSEQ multiplex PCR; TCRdb keeps only in-frame clonotypes and omits some of them. V and J calls and clone size follow that table, whereas D and trimming were derived from the DNA. Here the sample spans 200,000 to 250,000 clones, almost 90% being singletons.

The material sequenced was PBMCs or T cells enriched from blood (not recorded which). The chain couples TRBV2 to TRBJ1-6, with 8 positions matching TRBD1. This TCR derives from a young man who had been exposed to COVID-19. CDR3 coding DNA: TGTGCCAGCAGTCCGACAGGGGAGGATAATTCACCCCTCCACTTT. Amino acid sequence: CASSPTGEDNSPLHF.